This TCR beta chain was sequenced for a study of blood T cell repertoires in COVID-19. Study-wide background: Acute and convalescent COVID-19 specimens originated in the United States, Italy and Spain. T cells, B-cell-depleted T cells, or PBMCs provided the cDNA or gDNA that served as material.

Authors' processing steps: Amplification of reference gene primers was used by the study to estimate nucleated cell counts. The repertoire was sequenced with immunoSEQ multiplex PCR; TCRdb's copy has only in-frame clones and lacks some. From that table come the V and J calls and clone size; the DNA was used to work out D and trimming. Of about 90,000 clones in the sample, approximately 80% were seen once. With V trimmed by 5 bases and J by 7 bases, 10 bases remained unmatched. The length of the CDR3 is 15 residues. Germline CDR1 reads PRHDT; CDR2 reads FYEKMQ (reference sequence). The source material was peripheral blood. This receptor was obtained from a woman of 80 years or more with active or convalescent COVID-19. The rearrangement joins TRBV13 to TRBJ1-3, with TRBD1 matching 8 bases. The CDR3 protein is CASSLSTGEWNTIYF. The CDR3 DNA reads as TGTGCCAGCAGCCTATCGACAGGGGAGTGGAACACCATATATTTT.